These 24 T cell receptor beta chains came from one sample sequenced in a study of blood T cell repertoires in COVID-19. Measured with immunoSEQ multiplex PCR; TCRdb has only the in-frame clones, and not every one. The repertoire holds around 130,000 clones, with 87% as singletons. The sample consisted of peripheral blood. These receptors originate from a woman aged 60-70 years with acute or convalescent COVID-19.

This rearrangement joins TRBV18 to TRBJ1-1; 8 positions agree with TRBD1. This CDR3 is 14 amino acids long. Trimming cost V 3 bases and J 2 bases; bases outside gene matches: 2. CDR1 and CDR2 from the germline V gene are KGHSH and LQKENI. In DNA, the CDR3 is TGTGCCAGCTCACCGACAGGGGCAAACACTGAAGCTTTCTTT. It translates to CASSPTGANTEAFF. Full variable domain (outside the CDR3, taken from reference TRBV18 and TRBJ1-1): NAGVMQNPRHLVRRRGQEARLRCSPMKGHSHVYWYRQLPEEGLKFMVYLQKENIIDESGMPKERFSAEFPKEGPSILRIQQVVRGDSAAYFCASSPTGANTEAFFGQGTRLTVV.

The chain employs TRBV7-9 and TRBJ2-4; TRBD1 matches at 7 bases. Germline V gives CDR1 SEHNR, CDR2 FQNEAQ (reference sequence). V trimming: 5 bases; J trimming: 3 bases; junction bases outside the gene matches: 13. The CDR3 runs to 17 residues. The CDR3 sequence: CASSINLDRLGKNIQYF. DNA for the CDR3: TGTGCCAGCAGCATAAATCTGGACAGGCTAGGCAAAAACATTCAGTACTTC.

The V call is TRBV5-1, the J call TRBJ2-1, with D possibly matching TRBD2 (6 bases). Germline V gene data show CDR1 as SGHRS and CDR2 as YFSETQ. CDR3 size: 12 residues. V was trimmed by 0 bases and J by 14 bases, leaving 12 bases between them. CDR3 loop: CASSLVASEEFF. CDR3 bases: TGCGCCAGCAGCTTGGTGGCTAGCGAAGAGTTCTTC.

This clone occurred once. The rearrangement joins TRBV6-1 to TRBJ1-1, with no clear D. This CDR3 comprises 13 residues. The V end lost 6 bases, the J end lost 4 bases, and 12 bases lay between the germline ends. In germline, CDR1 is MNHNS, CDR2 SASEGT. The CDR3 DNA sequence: TGTGCCAGCAGATACGAGCGGTCCACTGAAGCTTTCTTT. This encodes CASRYERSTEAFF.

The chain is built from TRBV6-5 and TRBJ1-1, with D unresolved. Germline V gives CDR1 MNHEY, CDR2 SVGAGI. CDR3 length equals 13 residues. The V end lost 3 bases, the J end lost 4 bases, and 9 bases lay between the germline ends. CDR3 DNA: TGTGCCAGCAGTTATGAACGAGGCACTGAAGCTTTCTTT. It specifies CASSYERGTEAFF.

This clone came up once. DNA of the CDR3: TGTGCCAGCAGTTTCCTTGGGTGGAGCTCCTATAATTCACCCCTCCACTTT. This gives the protein CASSFLGWSSYNSPLHF. J is TRBJ1-6 and V is TRBV28; D remains ambiguous. The germline V gene has CDR1 MDHEN and CDR2 SYDVKM. The CDR3 extends over 17 amino acids. The ends were cut back, 3 bases at V and 0 bases at J, with 12 bases in the middle. Drawing the rest from reference TRBV28 and TRBJ1-6, the complete variable domain is DVKVTQSSRYLVKRTGEKVFLECVQDMDHENMFWYRQDPGLGLRLIYFSYDVKMKEKGDIPEGYSVSREKKERFSLILESASTNQTSMYLCASSFLGWSSYNSPLHFGNGTRLTVT.

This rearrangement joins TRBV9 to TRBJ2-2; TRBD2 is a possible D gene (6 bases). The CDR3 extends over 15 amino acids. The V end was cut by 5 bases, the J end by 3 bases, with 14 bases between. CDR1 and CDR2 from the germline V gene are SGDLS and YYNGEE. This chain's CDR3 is CASRGGGTYTGELFF. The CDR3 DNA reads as TGTGCCAGCAGGGGAGGCGGGACCTACACCGGGGAGCTGTTTTTT.

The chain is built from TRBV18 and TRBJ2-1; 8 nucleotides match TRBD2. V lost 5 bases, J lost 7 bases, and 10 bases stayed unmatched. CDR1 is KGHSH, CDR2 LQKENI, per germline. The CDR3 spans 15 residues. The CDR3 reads CASSWPGLGPNEQFF. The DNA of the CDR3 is TGTGCCAGCTCATGGCCGGGACTAGGGCCTAATGAGCAGTTCTTC.

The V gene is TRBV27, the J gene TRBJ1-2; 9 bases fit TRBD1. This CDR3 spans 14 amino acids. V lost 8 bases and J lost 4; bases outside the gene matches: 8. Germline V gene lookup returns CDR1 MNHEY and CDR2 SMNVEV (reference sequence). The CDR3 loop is CASGRQGGIYGYTF. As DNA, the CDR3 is TGTGCCAGCGGTAGACAGGGGGGGATCTATGGCTACACCTTC.

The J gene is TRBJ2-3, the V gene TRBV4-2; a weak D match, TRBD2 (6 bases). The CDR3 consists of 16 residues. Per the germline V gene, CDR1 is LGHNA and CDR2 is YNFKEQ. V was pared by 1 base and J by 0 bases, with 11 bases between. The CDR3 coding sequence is TGTGCCAGCAGCCAAGGTAGCGGAACTAGCACAGATACGCAGTATTTT. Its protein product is CASSQGSGTSTDTQYF.

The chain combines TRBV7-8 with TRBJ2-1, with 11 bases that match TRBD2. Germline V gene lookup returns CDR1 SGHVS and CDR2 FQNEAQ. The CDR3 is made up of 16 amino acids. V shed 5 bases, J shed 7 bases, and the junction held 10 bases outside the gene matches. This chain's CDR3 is CASSPIAGGPGNEQFF. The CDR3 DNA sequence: TGTGCCAGCAGCCCCATAGCGGGAGGGCCGGGTAATGAGCAGTTCTTC.

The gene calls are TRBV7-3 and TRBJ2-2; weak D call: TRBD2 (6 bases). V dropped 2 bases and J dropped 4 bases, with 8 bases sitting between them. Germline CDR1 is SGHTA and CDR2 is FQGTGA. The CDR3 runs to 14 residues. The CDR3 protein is CASSLGGATGELFF. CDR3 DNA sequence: TGTGCCAGCAGCTTAGGCGGGGCCACCGGGGAGCTGTTTTTT.

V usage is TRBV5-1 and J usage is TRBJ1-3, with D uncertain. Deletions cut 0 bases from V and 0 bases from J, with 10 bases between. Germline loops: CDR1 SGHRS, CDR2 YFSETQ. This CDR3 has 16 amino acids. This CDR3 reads CASSLDPRSSGNTIYF. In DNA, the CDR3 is TGCGCCAGCAGCTTGGATCCGAGAAGCTCTGGAAACACCATATATTTT.

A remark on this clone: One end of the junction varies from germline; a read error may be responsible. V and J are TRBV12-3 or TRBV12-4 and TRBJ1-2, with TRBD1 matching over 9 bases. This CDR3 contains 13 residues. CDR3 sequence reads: CASSLSRDRVRRF. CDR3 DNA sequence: TGTGCCAGCAGCTTGTCCCGGGACAGGGTTCGCCGCTTC.

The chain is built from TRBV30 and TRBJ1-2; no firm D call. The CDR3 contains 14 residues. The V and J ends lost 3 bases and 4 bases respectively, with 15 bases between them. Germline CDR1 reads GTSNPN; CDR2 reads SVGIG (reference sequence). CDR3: CAWRGGGQLYGYTF. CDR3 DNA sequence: TGTGCCTGGAGAGGAGGAGGGCAACTCTATGGCTACACCTTC.

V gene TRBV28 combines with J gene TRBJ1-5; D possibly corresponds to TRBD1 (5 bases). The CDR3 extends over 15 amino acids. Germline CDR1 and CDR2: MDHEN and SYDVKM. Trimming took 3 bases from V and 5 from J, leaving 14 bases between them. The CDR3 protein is CASSFLGAVYQPQHF. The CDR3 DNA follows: TGTGCCAGCAGTTTTTTAGGGGCTGTCTATCAGCCCCAGCATTTT.

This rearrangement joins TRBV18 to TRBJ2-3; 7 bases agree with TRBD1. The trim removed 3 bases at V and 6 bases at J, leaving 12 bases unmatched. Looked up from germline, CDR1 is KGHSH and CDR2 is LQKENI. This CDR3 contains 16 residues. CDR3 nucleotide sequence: TGTGCCAGCTCACCGGCTCAGACAGGGATCACTGATACGCAGTATTTT. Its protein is CASSPAQTGITDTQYF. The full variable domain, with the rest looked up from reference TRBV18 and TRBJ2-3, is NAGVMQNPRHLVRRRGQEARLRCSPMKGHSHVYWYRQLPEEGLKFMVYLQKENIIDESGMPKERFSAEFPKEGPSILRIQQVVRGDSAAYFCASSPAQTGITDTQYFGPGTRLTVL.

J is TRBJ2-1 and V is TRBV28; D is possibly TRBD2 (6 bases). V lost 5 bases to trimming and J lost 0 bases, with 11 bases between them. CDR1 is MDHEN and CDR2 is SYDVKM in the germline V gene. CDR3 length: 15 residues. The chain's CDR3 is CASSRDFGSYNEQFF. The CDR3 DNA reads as TGTGCCAGCAGTCGGGACTTCGGCTCCTACAATGAGCAGTTCTTC.

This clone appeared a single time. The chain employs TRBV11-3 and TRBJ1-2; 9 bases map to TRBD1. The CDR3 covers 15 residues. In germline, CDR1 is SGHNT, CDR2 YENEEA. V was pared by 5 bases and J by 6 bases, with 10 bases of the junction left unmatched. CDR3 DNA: TGTGCCAGCAGCCCTCGTCCAGGACAGGGGCATGGCTACACCTTC. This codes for CASSPRPGQGHGYTF.

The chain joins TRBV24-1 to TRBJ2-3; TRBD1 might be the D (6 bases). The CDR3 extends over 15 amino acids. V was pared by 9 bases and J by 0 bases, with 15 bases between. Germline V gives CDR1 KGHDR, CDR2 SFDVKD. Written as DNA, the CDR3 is TGTGCCACCTCTCCCGGGACACAGAGCACAGATACGCAGTATTTT. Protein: CATSPGTQSTDTQYF.

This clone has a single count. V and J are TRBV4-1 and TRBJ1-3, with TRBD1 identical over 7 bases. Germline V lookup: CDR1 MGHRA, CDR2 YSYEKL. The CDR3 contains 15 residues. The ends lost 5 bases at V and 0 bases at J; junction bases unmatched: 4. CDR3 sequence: CASSDRASSGNTIYF. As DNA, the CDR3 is TGCGCCAGCAGCGACAGGGCCTCCTCTGGAAACACCATATATTTT.

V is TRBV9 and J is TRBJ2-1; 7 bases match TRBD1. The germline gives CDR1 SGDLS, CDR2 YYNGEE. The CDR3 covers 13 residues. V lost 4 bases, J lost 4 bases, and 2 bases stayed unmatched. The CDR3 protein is CASSRDSYNEQFF. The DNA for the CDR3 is TGTGCCAGCAGCAGGGACAGTTACAATGAGCAGTTCTTC. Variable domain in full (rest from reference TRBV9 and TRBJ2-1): DSGVTQTPKHLITATGQRVTLRCSPRSGDLSVYWYQQSLDQGLQFLIQYYNGEERAKGNILERFSAQQFPDLHSELNLSSLELGDSALYFCASSRDSYNEQFFGPGTRLTVL.

CDR3 region: CASSVWASGEEQFF. The CDR3 bases are TGCGCCAGCAGTGTTTGGGCTAGCGGGGAAGAGCAGTTCTTC. This chain joins TRBV10-1 and TRBJ2-1; 9 nucleotides agree with TRBD2. V was clipped by 4 bases and J by 10 bases; unmatched bases: 8. The CDR3 is 14 amino acids. The germline V gene has CDR1 WNHNN and CDR2 SYGVQD (reference sequence).

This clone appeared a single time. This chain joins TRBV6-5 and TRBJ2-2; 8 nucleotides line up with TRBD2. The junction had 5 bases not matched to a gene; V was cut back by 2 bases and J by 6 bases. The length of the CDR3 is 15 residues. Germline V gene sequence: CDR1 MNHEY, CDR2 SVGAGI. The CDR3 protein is CASSYPGGTAGELFF. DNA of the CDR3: TGTGCCAGCAGTTACCCGGGGGGGACCGCCGGGGAGCTGTTTTTT.